These 28 T cell receptor beta chains came from one sample sequenced in a study of immune evolution from preneoplasia to lung adenocarcinoma (dated by TCRdb to the early 2020s). Library method: the immunoSEQ multiplex PCR assay. This is the immuneACCESS table as TCRdb keeps it, with only in-frame sequences that have V and J called. A part of the clones is gone; compared with another copy, unresolved V genes explain less than half, and the rest is unexplained. In all, the sample holds under 7,000 clones, and 80% to 85% of those were seen once. Approximately 5.8% of the sample is taken by the ten largest. Sample: FFPE invasive lung adenocarcinoma tissue. The intended sense of this specimen's cell subset or site label: frankly invasive lung adenocarcinoma (ADC). The origin of the receptors is a person aged 50-59 years with lung adenocarcinoma.

The CDR3 coding sequence is TGTGCCAGCAGTAACGACAGGGGAGTATCGTACTTC. It codes for CASSNDRGVSYF. The chain employs TRBV6-5 and TRBJ2-7; 8 nucleotides line up with TRBD1. With V trimmed by 5 bases and J by 12 bases, 9 bases remained unmatched. This CDR3 spans 12 amino acids. Germline V gene lookup returns CDR1 MNHEY and CDR2 SVGAGI.

This chain links TRBV7-8 with TRBJ2-7, with 9 bases lining up with TRBD2. The ends lost 5 bases at V and 7 bases at J; junction bases unmatched: 9. The CDR3 loop spans 14 amino acids. CDR1 is SGHVS, CDR2 FQNEAQ, per germline. CDR3 coding DNA: TGTGCCAGCAGCCGTAGGACTAGCGAGAGAGAGCAGTACTTC. Translated: CASSRRTSEREQYF. Full variable domain (remainder filled in from reference TRBV7-8 and TRBJ2-7): GAGVSQSPRYKVAKRGQDVALRCDPISGHVSLFWYQQALGQGPEFLTYFQNEAQLDKSGLPSDRFFAERPEGSVSTLKIQRTQQEDSAVYLCASSRRTSEREQYFGPGTRLTVT.

The V gene is TRBV19, the J gene TRBJ1-5; D uncertain. From germline, CDR1 is LNHDA and CDR2 SQIVND (reference sequence). Between the trimmed V and J ends, which lost 2 bases and 6 bases, there was a span of 11 bases. The CDR3 totals 14 residues. CDR3 protein: CASSILGVGQPQHF. The CDR3 DNA sequence: TGTGCCAGTAGTATATTGGGAGTCGGTCAGCCCCAGCATTTT.

The genes are TRBV27 and TRBJ2-1, with TRBD1 identical over 9 bases. Germline V gives CDR1 MNHEY, CDR2 SMNVEV (reference sequence). CDR3 length: 13 amino acids. The V segment lost 3 bases and the J segment 15 bases; nucleotides outside the gene matches: 9. The CDR3 is CASSFLTGTGTFF. CDR3 bases: TGTGCCAGCAGTTTCCTTACCGGGACAGGGACGTTCTTC.

This CDR3 is CAGTGLAGELFF. The CDR3 DNA is TGTGCCGGGACAGGGTTGGCCGGGGAGCTGTTTTTT. The chain uses TRBV19 and TRBJ2-2, with 9 bases matching TRBD1. The junction had 4 bases not matched to a gene; V was cut back by 11 bases and J by 6 bases. CDR3 size: 12 residues. Germline V gene sequence: CDR1 LNHDA, CDR2 SQIVND (reference sequence).

This clone was counted once. The chain carries TRBV30 and TRBJ1-1; maybe TRBD1 (5 bases). The CDR3 has 14 amino acids. Trimming left V 1 base short and J 6 bases short, with 15 bases between. The germline V gene has CDR1 GTSNPN and CDR2 SVGIG (reference sequence). This CDR3 is CAWSGTPTGAEAFF. The CDR3 DNA is TGTGCCTGGAGTGGGACACCAACGGGAGCTGAAGCTTTCTTT.

The rearrangement uses TRBV28 and TRBJ1-3; D is undetermined. The CDR3 has 16 residues. The V end lost 4 bases, the J end lost 0 bases, and 13 bases lay between the germline ends. Germline lookup yields CDR1 MDHEN and CDR2 SYDVKM. The CDR3 is CASSSYSLSSGNTIYF. CDR3 coding DNA: TGTGCCAGCAGTTCATACAGCTTGAGCTCTGGAAACACCATATATTTT.

This clone counts as large. CDR3 region: CASSFAGSPQETQYF. CDR3 DNA: TGTGCCAGCAGCTTTGCGGGATCCCCCCAAGAGACCCAGTACTTC. The chain uses TRBV11-2 and TRBJ2-5; D possibly corresponds to TRBD2 (6 bases). The V end lost 3 bases, the J end lost 1 base, and 12 bases lay between the germline ends. Germline values: CDR1 SGHAT, CDR2 FQNNGV. The CDR3 spans 15 residues. Together with reference TRBV11-2 and TRBJ2-5, the CDR3 gives the full variable domain: EAGVAQSPRYKIIEKRQSVAFWCNPISGHATLYWYQQILGQGPKLLIQFQNNGVVDDSQLPKDRFSAERLKGVDSTLKIQPAKLEDSAVYLCASSFAGSPQETQYFGPGTRLLVL.

This sequence joins TRBV27 and TRBJ2-1; 8 nucleotides agree with TRBD2. Trimming took 2 bases from V and 7 from J; bases not matched to a gene: 7. The CDR3 totals 15 residues. Looked up from germline, CDR1 is MNHEY and CDR2 is SMNVEV (reference sequence). This CDR3 reads CASSLGSGRGNEQFF. DNA for the CDR3: TGTGCCAGCAGTTTAGGAAGCGGGAGAGGAAATGAGCAGTTCTTC.

About this clone itself: One junction end disagrees with the germline gene, perhaps due to a read error. The J gene is TRBJ1-3, the V gene TRBV7-9, with D tentatively TRBD1 (5 bases). The CDR3 is 12 residues long. Germline V gene lookup returns CDR1 SEHNR and CDR2 FQNEAQ (reference sequence). Here the CDR3 DNA reads TGTGCCAGCAGCCCCCAGGGAACCACCATATATTTT. Its translation is CASSPQGTTIYF.

The genes are TRBV10-2 and TRBJ2-3, with 8 bases lining up with TRBD1. The V gene's germline CDR1 is WSHSY and CDR2 SAAADI. CDR3 length: 14 amino acids. V shed 7 bases and J 0 bases; nucleotides not matched to a gene: 3. CDR3 coding DNA: TGCGCCAGCATCAGGGGGCCTAGCACAGATACGCAGTATTTT. It is translated as CASIRGPSTDTQYF.

A single count supports this clone. This chain links TRBV4-2 with TRBJ2-2; 7 positions agree with TRBD2. The CDR3 loop spans 18 amino acids. Losses at the gene ends were 1 base for V and 4 bases for J; bases not matched to a gene: 12. In germline, CDR1 is LGHNA, CDR2 YNFKEQ. CDR3 nucleotides: TGTGCCAGCAGCCAAGCCTCTCTGACTAGCCGGGGCACCGGGGAGCTGTTTTTT. It is translated as CASSQASLTSRGTGELFF.

J is TRBJ1-5 and V is TRBV27, with 8 nucleotides matching TRBD1. Germline V CDR1 and CDR2: MNHEY, SMNVEV (reference sequence). The CDR3 runs 18 residues. V lost 1 base, J lost 0 bases, and 8 bases stayed unmatched. In nucleotides, the CDR3 is TGTGCCAGCAGTTTATGGGGGACAGGCAGATATAGCAATCAGCCCCAGCATTTT. Translation: CASSLWGTGRYSNQPQHF.

The rearrangement joins TRBV5-1 to TRBJ1-5, with 12 bases identical to TRBD1. J lost 4 bases, V lost 4 bases, and 9 bases had no gene match. Germline V gives CDR1 SGHRS, CDR2 YFSETQ. The CDR3 runs 17 residues. The CDR3 DNA sequence: TGCGCCAGCAGCCTCGGGACAGGGGGCCTTGGTAATCAGCCCCAGCATTTT. Its translation: CASSLGTGGLGNQPQHF.

V usage is TRBV7-9 and J usage is TRBJ1-1; D is perhaps TRBD1 (5 bases). Per germline, CDR1 SEHNR and CDR2 FQNEAQ (reference sequence). This CDR3 region has 14 residues. V lost 5 bases to trimming and J lost 0 bases, with 10 bases between them. CDR3 residues: CASSPRGMNTEAFF. The CDR3 DNA is TGTGCCAGCAGCCCCCGGGGCATGAACACTGAAGCTTTCTTT.

This clone has only one observation. This chain joins TRBV11-2 and TRBJ2-5; D not certain. This CDR3 has 13 residues. V lost 5 bases and J lost 2, with 9 bases in between. Germline assignment: CDR1 SGHAT and CDR2 FQNNGV. This CDR3 reads CASSVVWQETQYF. CDR3 coding DNA: TGTGCCAGCAGCGTAGTTTGGCAAGAGACCCAGTACTTC.

This chain links TRBV7-9 with TRBJ2-7; TRBD2 agrees at 10 bases. Germline loops: CDR1 SEHNR, CDR2 FQNEAQ (reference sequence). The CDR3 runs to 17 residues. V lost 1 base and J lost 0; bases outside the gene matches: 6. CDR3 region: CASSLVAGGPSSYEQYF. The CDR3 DNA sequence: TGTGCCAGCAGCTTAGTAGCGGGAGGTCCCAGCTCCTACGAGCAGTACTTC.

The chain has TRBV6-5 and TRBJ2-5; D ambiguous. The CDR3 extends over 16 amino acids. CDR1 is MNHEY and CDR2 is SVGAGI in the germline V gene. Trimming shortened V by 1 base and J by 2 bases, and 14 bases separated the two germline ends. The CDR3 protein is CASSYYPPPGQETQYF. The CDR3 nucleotides read TGTGCCAGCAGTTACTACCCTCCCCCTGGACAAGAGACCCAGTACTTC.

The CDR3 coding sequence is TGTGCCAGCTCCCCGGACAGGGCGAACACCGGGGAGCTGTTTTTT. Amino acid sequence: CASSPDRANTGELFF. V usage is TRBV18 and J usage is TRBJ2-2, with TRBD1 identical over 8 bases. V was clipped by 6 bases and J by 0 bases; unmatched bases: 3. The CDR3 has 15 amino acids. The germline CDR1 and CDR2 sequences are KGHSH and LQKENI.

This clone showed up just once. The V call is TRBV7-9, the J call TRBJ1-4; 9 nucleotides line up with TRBD1. The length of the CDR3 is 14 residues. Germline CDR1 SEHNR, CDR2 FQNEAQ (reference sequence). V was clipped by 4 bases and J by 7 bases; unmatched bases: 4. The CDR3 DNA reads TGTGCCAGCAGCTCGACAGGGGGTAGTGAAAAACTGTTTTTT. Encoded protein: CASSSTGGSEKLFF.

Note on this clone: At one boundary the junction diverges from the germline segment, which might be a read error. The chain couples TRBV28 to TRBJ2-3; D tentatively reads TRBD1 or TRBD2 (6 bases each). The CDR3 is 15 amino acids. From germline, CDR1 is MDHEN and CDR2 SYDVKM. The CDR3 nucleotides are TGTGTCAGCAGAGGGGGGACCGTCGGCACAGATACGCAGTATTTT. Protein: CVSRGGTVGTDTQYF.

This sequence joins TRBV9 and TRBJ2-2; D unresolved. This CDR3 spans 12 amino acids. Trimming pared 4 bases from V and 5 bases from J, leaving 6 bases between. Germline values: CDR1 SGDLS, CDR2 YYNGEE. The CDR3 sequence is CASSSQTGELFF. The CDR3 DNA sequence: TGTGCCAGCAGCTCCCAAACCGGGGAGCTGTTTTTT.

V gene TRBV13 combines with J gene TRBJ2-1; 7 bases fit TRBD2. The J segment lost 3 bases and the V segment lost 5 bases, leaving 4 bases of the junction unmatched. Per the germline V gene, CDR1 is PRHDT and CDR2 is FYEKMQ (reference sequence). The CDR3 covers 14 residues. The CDR3 loop reads CASSAGDLYNEQFF. The DNA of the CDR3 is TGTGCCAGCAGCGCGGGGGATCTCTACAATGAGCAGTTCTTC.

V usage is TRBV7-9 and J usage is TRBJ2-7; 12 nucleotides agree with TRBD2. CDR1 and CDR2 from the germline V gene are SEHNR and FQNEAQ (reference sequence). The CDR3 is 15 residues long. V lost 8 bases and J lost 6; bases outside the gene matches: 11. The CDR3 region is CASVPWKLAGGEQYF. The CDR3 nucleotides are TGTGCCAGCGTTCCTTGGAAACTAGCGGGAGGCGAGCAGTACTTC.

The CDR3 loop reads CASLCPEEGNQPQHF. The CDR3 region has the DNA TGTGCCAGTTTATGCCCTGAGGAAGGGAATCAGCCCCAGCATTTT. The chain is built from TRBV6-7 and TRBJ1-5; no definite D call. TRBV6-7 is filed as an ORF, its function uncertain. Trimming took 9 bases from V and 4 from J, leaving 19 bases between them. The CDR3 has 15 amino acids.

This chain links TRBV28 with TRBJ2-7, with D unclear. The CDR3 contains 14 residues. Germline CDR1 is MDHEN and CDR2 is SYDVKM. Trimming shortened V by 4 bases and J by 1 base, and 11 bases separated the two germline ends. The CDR3, as DNA: TGTGCCAGCAGTTCACCCGGGTCTTCCTACGAGCAGTACTTC. Encoded protein: CASSSPGSSYEQYF.

The V call is TRBV2, the J call TRBJ2-5, with 10 bases lining up with TRBD1. V was pared by 6 bases and J by 14 bases, with 12 bases of the junction left unmatched. CDR1 is SNHLY and CDR2 is FYNNEI in the germline V gene. CDR3 length equals 13 residues. The CDR3 nucleotides are TGTGCCAGCAGCAAAAACCCCGGGACAGGGGATTACTTC. Its translation is CASSKNPGTGDYF.

This clone occurred a few times. The chain is built from TRBV4-1 and TRBJ2-1; 11 bases line up with TRBD2. The ends lost 3 bases at V and 2 bases at J; junction bases unmatched: 12. The CDR3 runs to 19 residues. Germline values: CDR1 MGHRA, CDR2 YSYEKL. Written as DNA, the CDR3 is TGCGCCAGCAGCCATTTGGGCCTAGCGGGAGGTAGGACCTACAATGAGCAGTTCTTC. Translated: CASSHLGLAGGRTYNEQFF.